A selection of T cell receptor beta chains follows, all from one sample in a study of blood T cell repertoires in COVID-19. The data were produced by immunoSEQ multiplex PCR, yet TCRdb's version contains in-frame clones alone and is incomplete. Of 250,000 to 350,000 clones in the sample, roughly 88% were seen once. The sample comprised peripheral blood. The origin of the receptors is a human donor with COVID-19, enrolled during active disease. The donor label of this sample is uncertain. CDR3s include the opening cysteine and the closing phenylalanine or tryptophan. Each record gives: CDR3 DNA, CDR3 protein, J gene, D gene, V gene, clone size. D genes are given only for firm matches. Clone size is given for some rows only: seen once, a few or many times, or a class if the clone is expanded.

CDR3nt: TGTGCCAGCAGCCCCCAGACAAGCTGGAATTCACCCCTCCACTTT
CDR3aa: CASSPQTSWNSPLHF
j_gene: TRBJ1-6
d_gene: .
v_gene: TRBV9
abundance: .

CDR3nt: TGTGCCAGCAGCCAAGCCTACAGGGAGAGATATGGCTACACCTTC
CDR3aa: CASSQAYRERYGYTF
j_gene: TRBJ1-2
d_gene: .
v_gene: TRBV4-2
abundance: .

CDR3nt: TGTGCCTGGAGTGCCGTCGGGATGAACACTGAAGCTTTCTTT
CDR3aa: CAWSAVGMNTEAFF
j_gene: TRBJ1-1
d_gene: .
v_gene: TRBV30
abundance: .

CDR3nt: TGTGCCAGCACCATGAACACTGAAGCTTTCTTT
CDR3aa: CASTMNTEAFF
j_gene: TRBJ1-1
d_gene: .
v_gene: TRBV12-3/TRBV12-4
abundance: few

CDR3nt: TGTGCCAGCAGCCCCACCGACAGGGGCGGCACCGGGGAGCTGTTTTTT
CDR3aa: CASSPTDRGGTGELFF
j_gene: TRBJ2-2
d_gene: TRBD1
v_gene: TRBV7-9
abundance: .

CDR3nt: TGTGCCAGCAGCGTACGGGACAGGGTCCCCGAGCAGTACTTC
CDR3aa: CASSVRDRVPEQYF
j_gene: TRBJ2-7
d_gene: TRBD1
v_gene: TRBV9
abundance: .

CDR3nt: TGTGCTCACGCACGAGGAGCTGAAGCTTTCTTT
CDR3aa: CAHARGAEAFF
j_gene: TRBJ1-1
d_gene: .
v_gene: TRBV30
abundance: .

CDR3nt: TGTGCCAGCAACTCCGAGGGAAACACCATATATTTT
CDR3aa: CASNSEGNTIYF
j_gene: TRBJ1-3
d_gene: .
v_gene: TRBV5-5
abundance: .

CDR3nt: TGCGCCAGCAGCCAAGATCGGCACGGGAGGCATGAAAAACTGTTTTTT
CDR3aa: CASSQDRHGRHEKLFF
j_gene: TRBJ1-4
d_gene: .
v_gene: TRBV4-3
abundance: .

CDR3nt: TGTGCCTGGACTGTCAGTCCTCTCACAGATACGCAGTATTTT
CDR3aa: CAWTVSPLTDTQYF
j_gene: TRBJ2-3
d_gene: .
v_gene: TRBV30
abundance: .

CDR3nt: TGTGCCAGCAGTGAGGCGGACGGGGAGCTGTTTTTT
CDR3aa: CASSEADGELFF
j_gene: TRBJ2-2
d_gene: .
v_gene: TRBV28
abundance: .

CDR3nt: TGTGCCAGCAGTGACGCTAGCCCTAACTCTGGGGCCAACGTCCTGACTTTC
CDR3aa: CASSDASPNSGANVLTF
j_gene: TRBJ2-6
d_gene: .
v_gene: TRBV6-1
abundance: .

CDR3nt: TGCAGTGCTAGTTCGCCCCAGGGTCAGGGCGAAAAACTGTTTTTT
CDR3aa: CSASSPQGQGEKLFF
j_gene: TRBJ1-4
d_gene: .
v_gene: TRBV20-1
abundance: few

CDR3nt: TGTGCCAGCAGCTTCTTCCGGACTAGCGGGGGTCGGGAGACCCAGTACTTC
CDR3aa: CASSFFRTSGGRETQYF
j_gene: TRBJ2-5
d_gene: TRBD2
v_gene: TRBV7-9
abundance: .

CDR3nt: TGTGCCAGTAGTATGGGGACAGGGAGCGGCTACACCTTC
CDR3aa: CASSMGTGSGYTF
j_gene: TRBJ1-2
d_gene: TRBD1
v_gene: TRBV19
abundance: few

CDR3nt: TGTGCCACCGGTTCGGGGGGAGCCACCTACGAGCAGTACTTC
CDR3aa: CATGSGGATYEQYF
j_gene: TRBJ2-7
d_gene: TRBD2
v_gene: TRBV15
abundance: .

CDR3nt: TGCGCCAGCAGCCCTGGGACTAGCGGTACCGGGGAGCTGTTTTTT
CDR3aa: CASSPGTSGTGELFF
j_gene: TRBJ2-2
d_gene: TRBD2
v_gene: TRBV5-1
abundance: .

CDR3nt: TGTGCCTGGAGCGTGGGGACACCGTATCAGCCCCAGCATTTT
CDR3aa: CAWSVGTPYQPQHF
j_gene: TRBJ1-5
d_gene: .
v_gene: TRBV30
abundance: .

CDR3nt: TGTGCCAGCAGTTACTCGAAGGACAGCAACCCTTATGGCTACACCTTC
CDR3aa: CASSYSKDSNPYGYTF
j_gene: TRBJ1-2
d_gene: .
v_gene: TRBV6-2/TRBV6-3
abundance: few

CDR3nt: TGTGCCAGCAGCTTAGATCTGGGGCTAGCGAAGTTCTTC
CDR3aa: CASSLDLGLAKFF
j_gene: TRBJ2-1
d_gene: .
v_gene: TRBV11-2
abundance: .

CDR3nt: TGTGCCAGCAGCTTAGTCAGGGGATCAAATACGCAGTATTTT
CDR3aa: CASSLVRGSNTQYF
j_gene: TRBJ2-3
d_gene: .
v_gene: TRBV7-2
abundance: .

CDR3nt: TGTGCCAGCAGCTTAGATTTGGGTCCGGCCGGGACTAGCGGGAGGCCCCTCGTCGGCGAGCAGTACTTC
CDR3aa: CASSLDLGPAGTSGRPLVGEQYF
j_gene: TRBJ2-7
d_gene: TRBD2
v_gene: TRBV11-3
abundance: .

CDR3nt: TGTGCCAGCTCACAACTGACTAGCGGGAGAGGGTCCTACAATGAGCAGTTCTTC
CDR3aa: CASSQLTSGRGSYNEQFF
j_gene: TRBJ2-1
d_gene: TRBD2
v_gene: TRBV18
abundance: .

CDR3nt: TGTGCCAGTATCGACACCTCTGGGGCCAACGTCCTGACTTTC
CDR3aa: CASIDTSGANVLTF
j_gene: TRBJ2-6
d_gene: .
v_gene: TRBV19
abundance: .

CDR3nt: TGTGCCAGCAGTTACGAAAGGGCTAGCGGGATTCTCTCCTACGAGCAGTACTTC
CDR3aa: CASSYERASGILSYEQYF
j_gene: TRBJ2-7
d_gene: TRBD2
v_gene: TRBV6-2/TRBV6-3
abundance: .

CDR3nt: TGTGCCAGCAGTTTAGCGCTGGAGGGAGCTTTCTTT
CDR3aa: CASSLALEGAFF
j_gene: TRBJ1-1
d_gene: .
v_gene: TRBV12-3/TRBV12-4
abundance: .

CDR3nt: TGTGCCAGCAGCCCCCTAAGCGGGAGTGACGGTGAGCAGTTCTTC
CDR3aa: CASSPLSGSDGEQFF
j_gene: TRBJ2-1
d_gene: TRBD2
v_gene: TRBV14
abundance: .

CDR3nt: TGTGCCAGCTCACTACCGGGACTAGCGGGAGTTGACGAGCAGTACTTC
CDR3aa: CASSLPGLAGVDEQYF
j_gene: TRBJ2-7
d_gene: TRBD2
v_gene: TRBV18
abundance: .

CDR3nt: TGTGCCAGCACCACCCGGGGGGGGGTTGGCTCCTACAATGAGCAGTTCTTC
CDR3aa: CASTTRGGVGSYNEQFF
j_gene: TRBJ2-1
d_gene: TRBD2
v_gene: TRBV7-3
abundance: .

CDR3nt: TGTGCCAGCAGCCAAGTTGGTACCTATGTGCATGGCTACACCTTC
CDR3aa: CASSQVGTYVHGYTF
j_gene: TRBJ1-2
d_gene: .
v_gene: TRBV3-1/TRBV3-2
abundance: .

CDR3nt: TGCGCCAGCCGACCGCATCCTTCGGGGTTCCAAGAGACCCAGTACTTC
CDR3aa: CASRPHPSGFQETQYF
j_gene: TRBJ2-5
d_gene: .
v_gene: TRBV23-1
abundance: .

CDR3nt: TGTGCCAGCAGCCGGAGGACAGGAAGTATTCTCGGCCCTAATGAAAAACTGTTTTTT
CDR3aa: CASSRRTGSILGPNEKLFF
j_gene: TRBJ1-4
d_gene: TRBD1
v_gene: TRBV7-9
abundance: .

CDR3nt: TGTGCCTGGAGTCCGCGGGACGTTCGGGTAAATCAGCCCCAGCATTTT
CDR3aa: CAWSPRDVRVNQPQHF
j_gene: TRBJ1-5
d_gene: .
v_gene: TRBV30
abundance: once

CDR3nt: TGTGCCAGCAGTTCGACTAGCGGGCGATCCTACAATGAGCAGTTCTTC
CDR3aa: CASSSTSGRSYNEQFF
j_gene: TRBJ2-1
d_gene: TRBD2
v_gene: TRBV28
abundance: .

CDR3nt: TGTGCCAGCAGCTTAGGCGGGAGATCCACCGGGGAGCTGTTTTTT
CDR3aa: CASSLGGRSTGELFF
j_gene: TRBJ2-2
d_gene: TRBD2
v_gene: TRBV7-2
abundance: .

CDR3nt: TGTGCCCTCGGGGGGCTCGGCTACAATGAGCAGTTCTTC
CDR3aa: CALGGLGYNEQFF
j_gene: TRBJ2-1
d_gene: .
v_gene: TRBV28
abundance: .

CDR3nt: TGCGCCAGCAGCCAAGATTTGATCTTGGAGGGCGTAAACACCATATATTTT
CDR3aa: CASSQDLILEGVNTIYF
j_gene: TRBJ1-3
d_gene: .
v_gene: TRBV4-3
abundance: .

CDR3nt: TGTGCCAGTCTTACAAGGGTTGCGGGTCAGCCCCAGCATTTT
CDR3aa: CASLTRVAGQPQHF
j_gene: TRBJ1-5
d_gene: .
v_gene: TRBV28
abundance: .

CDR3nt: TGTGCCACCAGTGAAGGGGAAAAGCCCCAGCATTTT
CDR3aa: CATSEGEKPQHF
j_gene: TRBJ1-5
d_gene: .
v_gene: TRBV24-1
abundance: .

CDR3nt: TGTGCCAGCAGCTTGGCGCAGGGGGCTTGGAACACCATATATTTT
CDR3aa: CASSLAQGAWNTIYF
j_gene: TRBJ1-3
d_gene: TRBD1
v_gene: TRBV5-6
abundance: .

CDR3nt: TGTGCCAGTAGCCGAGGGTTGTCATACGAGCAGTACTTC
CDR3aa: CASSRGLSYEQYF
j_gene: TRBJ2-7
d_gene: .
v_gene: TRBV7-2
abundance: .

CDR3nt: TGTGCCAGCAGCAATCGACCCCGACAGGGTAGGGAGACCCAGTACTTC
CDR3aa: CASSNRPRQGRETQYF
j_gene: TRBJ2-5
d_gene: TRBD1
v_gene: TRBV7-3
abundance: once

CDR3nt: TGTGCCAGCAGTCCACATGGGAGCTCTGGAAACACCATATATTTT
CDR3aa: CASSPHGSSGNTIYF
j_gene: TRBJ1-3
d_gene: .
v_gene: TRBV28
abundance: .

CDR3nt: TGTGCCAGCAGCTTATATCGGGAGGGTGAAAAACTGTTTTTT
CDR3aa: CASSLYREGEKLFF
j_gene: TRBJ1-4
d_gene: .
v_gene: TRBV11-2
abundance: .

CDR3nt: TGTGCCAGCAGCTCGGGACAGAAATACTCGAACACTGAAGCTTTCTTT
CDR3aa: CASSSGQKYSNTEAFF
j_gene: TRBJ1-1
d_gene: TRBD1
v_gene: TRBV7-9
abundance: .

CDR3nt: TGTGCCAGTATTACGGACAGGGGCCTGTACTTC
CDR3aa: CASITDRGLYF
j_gene: TRBJ2-7
d_gene: TRBD1
v_gene: TRBV19
abundance: few

CDR3nt: TGTGCCAGCAGCGCCAAATCCCCGGGACAGGGTGAAAGGAGAGGAAACACCATATATTTT
CDR3aa: CASSAKSPGQGERRGNTIYF
j_gene: TRBJ1-3
d_gene: TRBD1
v_gene: TRBV9
abundance: .

CDR3nt: TGTGCCAGCAGTTCTACAGGGGTTGGACATTACCAAGAGACCCAGTACTTC
CDR3aa: CASSSTGVGHYQETQYF
j_gene: TRBJ2-5
d_gene: TRBD1
v_gene: TRBV11-2
abundance: .

CDR3nt: TGTGCCAGCAGTGCCCTGACAGGCGGCGTGGCTGAAGCTTTCTTT
CDR3aa: CASSALTGGVAEAFF
j_gene: TRBJ1-1
d_gene: .
v_gene: TRBV28
abundance: .